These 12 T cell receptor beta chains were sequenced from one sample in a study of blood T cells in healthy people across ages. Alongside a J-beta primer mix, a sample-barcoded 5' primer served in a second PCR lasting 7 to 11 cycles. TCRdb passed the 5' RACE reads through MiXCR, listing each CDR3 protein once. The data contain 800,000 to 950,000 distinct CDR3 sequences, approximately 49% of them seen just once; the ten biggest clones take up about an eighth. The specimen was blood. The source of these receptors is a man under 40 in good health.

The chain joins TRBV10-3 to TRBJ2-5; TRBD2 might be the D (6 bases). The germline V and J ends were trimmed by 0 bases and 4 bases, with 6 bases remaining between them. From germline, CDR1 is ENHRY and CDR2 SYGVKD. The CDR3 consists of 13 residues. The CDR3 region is CAISESGLETQYF. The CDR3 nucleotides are TGTGCCATCAGTGAGTCGGGACTAGAGACCCAGTACTTC.

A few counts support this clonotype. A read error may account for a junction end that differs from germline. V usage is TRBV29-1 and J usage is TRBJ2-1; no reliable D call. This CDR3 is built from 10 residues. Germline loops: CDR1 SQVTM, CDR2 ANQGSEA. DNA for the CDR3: TGCAGCGCTGAATACAATGAGCAGTTCTTC. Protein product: CSAEYNEQFF.

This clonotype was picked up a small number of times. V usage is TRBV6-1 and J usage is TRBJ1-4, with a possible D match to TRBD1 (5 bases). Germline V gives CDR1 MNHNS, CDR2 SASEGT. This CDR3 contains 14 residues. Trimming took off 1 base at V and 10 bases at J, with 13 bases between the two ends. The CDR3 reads CASSEVRGSGKLFF. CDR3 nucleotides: TGTGCCAGCAGTGAAGTACGGGGCAGCGGAAAACTGTTTTTT.

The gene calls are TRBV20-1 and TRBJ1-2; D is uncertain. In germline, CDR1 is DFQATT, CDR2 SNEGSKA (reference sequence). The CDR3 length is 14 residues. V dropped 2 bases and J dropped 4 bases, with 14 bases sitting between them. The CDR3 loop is CSARIYAHVYGYTF. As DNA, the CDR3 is TGCAGTGCTAGAATATATGCCCACGTCTATGGCTACACCTTC.

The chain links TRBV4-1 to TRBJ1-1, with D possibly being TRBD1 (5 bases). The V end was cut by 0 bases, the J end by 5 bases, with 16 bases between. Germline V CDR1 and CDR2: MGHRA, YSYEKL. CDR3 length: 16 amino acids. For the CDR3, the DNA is TGCGCCAGCAGCCAAGAAGAGTCGGGGGGGTATACTGAAGCTTTCTTT. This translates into CASSQEESGGYTEAFF.

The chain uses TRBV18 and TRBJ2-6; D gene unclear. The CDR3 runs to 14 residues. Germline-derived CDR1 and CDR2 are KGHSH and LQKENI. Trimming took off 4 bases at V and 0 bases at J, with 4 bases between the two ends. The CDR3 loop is CASSRDSGANVLTF. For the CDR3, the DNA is TGTGCCAGCTCACGTGACTCTGGGGCCAACGTCCTGACTTTC.

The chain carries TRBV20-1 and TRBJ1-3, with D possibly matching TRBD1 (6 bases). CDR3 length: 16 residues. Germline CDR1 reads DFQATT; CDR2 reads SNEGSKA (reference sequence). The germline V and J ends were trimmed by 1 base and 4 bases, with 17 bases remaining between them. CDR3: CSARGGQGGFGNTIYF. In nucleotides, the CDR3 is TGCAGTGCTAGAGGGGGGCAGGGAGGCTTCGGAAACACCATATATTTT.

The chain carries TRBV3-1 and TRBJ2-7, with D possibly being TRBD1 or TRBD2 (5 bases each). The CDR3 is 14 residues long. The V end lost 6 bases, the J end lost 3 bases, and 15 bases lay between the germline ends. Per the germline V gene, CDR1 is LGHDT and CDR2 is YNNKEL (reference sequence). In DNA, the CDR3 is TGTGCCAGCAGTCGGGGCCTTAACGGCTACGAGCAGTACTTC. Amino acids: CASSRGLNGYEQYF.

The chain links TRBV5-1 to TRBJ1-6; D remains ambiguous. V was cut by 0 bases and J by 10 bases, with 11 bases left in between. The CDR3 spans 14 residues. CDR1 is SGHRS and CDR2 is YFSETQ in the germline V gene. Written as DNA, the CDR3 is TGCGCCAGCAGCTTGGATTACGGGTACTCACCCCTCCACTTT. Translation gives CASSLDYGYSPLHF.

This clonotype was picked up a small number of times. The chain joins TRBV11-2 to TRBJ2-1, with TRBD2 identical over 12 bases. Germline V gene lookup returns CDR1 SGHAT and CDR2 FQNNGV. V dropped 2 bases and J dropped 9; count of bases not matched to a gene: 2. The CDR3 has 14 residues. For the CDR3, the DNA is TGTGCCAGCAGCTTACTAGCGGGGGGGGTTGAGCAGTTCTTC. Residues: CASSLLAGGVEQFF.

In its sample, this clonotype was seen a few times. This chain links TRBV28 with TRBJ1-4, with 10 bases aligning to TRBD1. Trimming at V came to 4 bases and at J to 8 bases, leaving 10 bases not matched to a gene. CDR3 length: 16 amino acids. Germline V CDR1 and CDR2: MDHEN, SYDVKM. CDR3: CASSSAPDRGGEKLFF. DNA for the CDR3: TGTGCCAGCAGTTCTGCCCCGGACAGGGGGGGAGAAAAACTGTTTTTT.

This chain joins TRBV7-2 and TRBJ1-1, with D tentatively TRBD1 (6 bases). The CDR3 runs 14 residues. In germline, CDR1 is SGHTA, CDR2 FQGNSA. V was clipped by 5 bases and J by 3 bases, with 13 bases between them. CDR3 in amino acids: CASSKQGGYTEAFF. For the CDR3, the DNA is TGTGCCAGCAGCAAACAGGGTGGGTACACTGAAGCTTTCTTT.